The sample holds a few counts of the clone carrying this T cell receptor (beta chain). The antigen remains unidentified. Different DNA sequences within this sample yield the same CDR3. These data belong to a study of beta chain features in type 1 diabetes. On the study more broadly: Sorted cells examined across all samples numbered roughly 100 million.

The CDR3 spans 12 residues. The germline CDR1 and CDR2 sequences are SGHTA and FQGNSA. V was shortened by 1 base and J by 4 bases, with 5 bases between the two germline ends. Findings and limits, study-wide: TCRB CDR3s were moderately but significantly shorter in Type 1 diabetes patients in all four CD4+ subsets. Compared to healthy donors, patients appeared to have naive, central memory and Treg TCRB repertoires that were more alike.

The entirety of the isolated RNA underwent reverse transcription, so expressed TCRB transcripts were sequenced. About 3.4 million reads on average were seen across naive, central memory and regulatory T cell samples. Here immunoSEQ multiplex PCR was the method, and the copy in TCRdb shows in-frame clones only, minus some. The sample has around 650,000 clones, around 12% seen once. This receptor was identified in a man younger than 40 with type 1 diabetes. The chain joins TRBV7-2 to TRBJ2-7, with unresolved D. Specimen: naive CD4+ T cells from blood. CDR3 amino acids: CASSLVGYEQYF. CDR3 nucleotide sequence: TGTGCCAGCAGCTTAGTGGGGTACGAGCAGTACTTC.